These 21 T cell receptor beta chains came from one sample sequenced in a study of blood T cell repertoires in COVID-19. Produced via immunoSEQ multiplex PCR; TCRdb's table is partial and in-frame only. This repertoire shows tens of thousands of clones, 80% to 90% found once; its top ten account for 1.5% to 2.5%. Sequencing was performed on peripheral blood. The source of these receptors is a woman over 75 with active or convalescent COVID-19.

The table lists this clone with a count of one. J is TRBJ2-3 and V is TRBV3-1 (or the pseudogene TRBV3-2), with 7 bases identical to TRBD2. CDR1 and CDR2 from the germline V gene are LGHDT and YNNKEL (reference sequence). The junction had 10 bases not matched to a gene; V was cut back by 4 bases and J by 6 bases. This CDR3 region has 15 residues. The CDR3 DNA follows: TGTGCCAGCAGCCCAGAATCTAGGCGGGGGGATACGCAGTATTTT. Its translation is CASSPESRRGDTQYF.

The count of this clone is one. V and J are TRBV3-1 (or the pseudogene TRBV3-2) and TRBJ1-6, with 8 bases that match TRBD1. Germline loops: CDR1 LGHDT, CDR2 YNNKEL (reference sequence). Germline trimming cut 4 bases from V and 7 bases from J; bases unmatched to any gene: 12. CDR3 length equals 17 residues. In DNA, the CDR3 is TGTGCCAGCAGCCCTACCCCAGGGGGCGGTATGAATTCACCCCTCCACTTT. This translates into CASSPTPGGGMNSPLHF.

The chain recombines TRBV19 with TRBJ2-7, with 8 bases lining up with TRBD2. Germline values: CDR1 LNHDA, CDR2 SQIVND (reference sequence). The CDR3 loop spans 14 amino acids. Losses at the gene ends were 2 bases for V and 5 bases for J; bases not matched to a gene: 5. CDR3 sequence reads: CASSISPGGHEQYF. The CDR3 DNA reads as TGTGCCAGTAGTATATCCCCGGGGGGGCACGAGCAGTACTTC.

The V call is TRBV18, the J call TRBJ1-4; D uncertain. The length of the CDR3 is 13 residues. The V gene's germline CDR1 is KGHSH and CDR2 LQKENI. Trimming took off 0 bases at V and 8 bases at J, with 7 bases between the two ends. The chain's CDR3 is CASSPPTREKLFF. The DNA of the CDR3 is TGTGCCAGCTCACCACCGACGAGGGAAAAACTGTTTTTT. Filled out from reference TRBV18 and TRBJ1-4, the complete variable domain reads NAGVMQNPRHLVRRRGQEARLRCSPMKGHSHVYWYRQLPEEGLKFMVYLQKENIIDESGMPKERFSAEFPKEGPSILRIQQVVRGDSAAYFCASSPPTREKLFFGSGTQLSVL.

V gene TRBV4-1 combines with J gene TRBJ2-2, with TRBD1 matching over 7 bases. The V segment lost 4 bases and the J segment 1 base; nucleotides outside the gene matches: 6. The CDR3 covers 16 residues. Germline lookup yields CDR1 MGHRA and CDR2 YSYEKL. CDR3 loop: CASSRTWTGNTGELFF. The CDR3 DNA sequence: TGCGCCAGCAGCCGGACCTGGACAGGGAACACCGGGGAGCTGTTTTTT.

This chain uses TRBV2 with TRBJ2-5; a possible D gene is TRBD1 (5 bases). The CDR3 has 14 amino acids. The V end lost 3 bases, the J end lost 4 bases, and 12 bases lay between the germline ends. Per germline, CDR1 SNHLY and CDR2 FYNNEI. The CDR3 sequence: CASSDSGRGETQYF. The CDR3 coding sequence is TGTGCCAGCAGTGATTCCGGAAGGGGAGAGACCCAGTACTTC.

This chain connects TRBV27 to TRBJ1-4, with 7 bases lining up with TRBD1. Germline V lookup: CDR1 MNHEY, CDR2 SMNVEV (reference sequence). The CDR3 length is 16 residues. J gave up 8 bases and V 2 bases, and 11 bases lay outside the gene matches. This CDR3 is CASSLSPGGQWEKLFF. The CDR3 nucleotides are TGTGCCAGCAGTTTAAGCCCCGGGGGACAGTGGGAAAAACTGTTTTTT.

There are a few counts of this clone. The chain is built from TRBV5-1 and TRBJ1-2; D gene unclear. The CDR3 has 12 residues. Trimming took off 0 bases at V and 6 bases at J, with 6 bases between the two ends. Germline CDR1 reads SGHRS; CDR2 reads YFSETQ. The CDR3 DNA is TGCGCCAGCAGCTTGGATGCAGATGGCTACACCTTC. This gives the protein CASSLDADGYTF.

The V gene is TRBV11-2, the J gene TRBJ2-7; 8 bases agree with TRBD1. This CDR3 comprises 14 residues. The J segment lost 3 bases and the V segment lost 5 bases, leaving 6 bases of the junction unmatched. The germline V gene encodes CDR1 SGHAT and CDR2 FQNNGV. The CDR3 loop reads CASSPLDRVYEQYF. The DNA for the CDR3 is TGTGCCAGCAGCCCCCTGGACAGGGTCTACGAGCAGTACTTC.

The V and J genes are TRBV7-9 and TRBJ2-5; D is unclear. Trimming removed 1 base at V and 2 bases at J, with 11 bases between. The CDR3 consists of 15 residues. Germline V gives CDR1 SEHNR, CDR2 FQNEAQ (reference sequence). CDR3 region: CASSLGYLTQETQYF. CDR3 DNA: TGTGCCAGCAGCTTAGGCTACCTAACGCAAGAGACCCAGTACTTC. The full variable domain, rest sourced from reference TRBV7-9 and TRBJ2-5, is DTGVSQNPRHKITKRGQNVTFRCDPISEHNRLYWYRQTLGQGPEFLTYFQNEAQLEKSRLLSDRFSAERPKGSFSTLEIQRTEQGDSAMYLCASSLGYLTQETQYFGPGTRLLVL.

The DNA of the CDR3 is TGTGCCAGCGGGACTCACACCGGGGAGCTGTTTTTT. It translates to CASGTHTGELFF. The V gene is TRBV2, the J gene TRBJ2-2; a possible D gene is TRBD2 (6 bases). This CDR3 has 12 amino acids. Trimming took off 8 bases at V and 3 bases at J, with 7 bases between the two ends. In germline, CDR1 is SNHLY, CDR2 FYNNEI.

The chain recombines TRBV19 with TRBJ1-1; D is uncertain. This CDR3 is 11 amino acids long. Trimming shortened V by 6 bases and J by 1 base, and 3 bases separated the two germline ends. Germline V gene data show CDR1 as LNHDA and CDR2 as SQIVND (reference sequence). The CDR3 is CASSRNTEAFF. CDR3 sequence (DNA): TGTGCCAGTAGCAGGAACACTGAAGCTTTCTTT.

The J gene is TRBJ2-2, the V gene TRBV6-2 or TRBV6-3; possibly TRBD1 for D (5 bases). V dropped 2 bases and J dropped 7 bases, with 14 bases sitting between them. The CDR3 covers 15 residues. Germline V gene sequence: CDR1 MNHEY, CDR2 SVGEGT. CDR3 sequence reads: CASSYADSLGGELFF. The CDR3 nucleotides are TGTGCCAGCAGTTACGCTGACAGTCTTGGCGGGGAGCTGTTTTTT.

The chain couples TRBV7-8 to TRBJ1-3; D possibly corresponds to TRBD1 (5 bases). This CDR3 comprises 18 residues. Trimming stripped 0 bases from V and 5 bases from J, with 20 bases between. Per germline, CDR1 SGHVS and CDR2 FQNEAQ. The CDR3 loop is CASSLALGRAGRRNTIYF. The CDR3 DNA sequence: TGTGCCAGCAGCTTAGCGCTTGGGAGGGCAGGGAGAAGAAACACCATATATTTT.

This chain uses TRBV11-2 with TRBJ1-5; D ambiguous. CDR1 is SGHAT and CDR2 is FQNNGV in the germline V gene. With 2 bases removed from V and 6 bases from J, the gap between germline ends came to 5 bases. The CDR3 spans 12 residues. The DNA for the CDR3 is TGTGCCAGCAGCTTATGTCTTCAGCCCCAGCATTTT. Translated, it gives CASSLCLQPQHF.

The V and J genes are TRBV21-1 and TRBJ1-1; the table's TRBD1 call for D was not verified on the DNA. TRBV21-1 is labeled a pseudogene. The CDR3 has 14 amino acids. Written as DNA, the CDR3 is TGTGCCAGCAACCCTGGACCCAGGGACACTGAAGCTTTCTTT. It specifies CASNPGPRDTEAFF.

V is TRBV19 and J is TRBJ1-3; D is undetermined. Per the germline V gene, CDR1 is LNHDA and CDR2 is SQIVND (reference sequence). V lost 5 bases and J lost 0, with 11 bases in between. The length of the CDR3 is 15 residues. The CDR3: CASSWQFASGNTIYF. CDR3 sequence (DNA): TGTGCCAGTAGTTGGCAGTTCGCCTCTGGAAACACCATATATTTT.

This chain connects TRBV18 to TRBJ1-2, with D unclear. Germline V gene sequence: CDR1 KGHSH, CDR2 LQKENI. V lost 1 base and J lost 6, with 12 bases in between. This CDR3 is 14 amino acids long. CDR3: CASSPRDPPDGYTF. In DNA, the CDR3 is TGTGCCAGCTCACCACGCGATCCTCCGGATGGCTACACCTTC.

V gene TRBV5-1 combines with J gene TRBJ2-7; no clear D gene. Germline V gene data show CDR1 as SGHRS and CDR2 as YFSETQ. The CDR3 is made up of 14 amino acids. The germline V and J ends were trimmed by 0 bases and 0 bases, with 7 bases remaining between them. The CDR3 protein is CASSLAGSSYEQYF. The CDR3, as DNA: TGCGCCAGCAGCTTGGCCGGGTCCTCCTACGAGCAGTACTTC.

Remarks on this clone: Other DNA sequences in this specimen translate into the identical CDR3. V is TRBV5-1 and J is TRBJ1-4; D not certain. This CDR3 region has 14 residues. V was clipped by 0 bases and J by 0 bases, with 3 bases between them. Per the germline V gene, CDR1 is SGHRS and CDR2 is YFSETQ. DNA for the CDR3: TGCGCCAGCAGCTTGGGAGCAACTAATGAAAAACTGTTTTTT. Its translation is CASSLGATNEKLFF.

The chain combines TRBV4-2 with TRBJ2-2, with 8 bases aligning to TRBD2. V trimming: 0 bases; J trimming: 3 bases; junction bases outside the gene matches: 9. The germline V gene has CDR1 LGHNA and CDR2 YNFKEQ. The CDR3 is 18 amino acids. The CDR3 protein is CASSQEVVSSGYTGELFF. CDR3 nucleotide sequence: TGTGCCAGCAGCCAAGAAGTGGTGTCTAGCGGGTACACCGGGGAGCTGTTTTTT.